A single sample is the source of the 6 T cell receptor beta chains below, sequenced in a study of blood T cell repertoires in COVID-19. Measured with immunoSEQ multiplex PCR; TCRdb has only the in-frame clones, and not every one. The data show about 180,000 clones, approximately 86% seen once. Sequencing was done on a sample of peripheral blood. These receptors all stem from a man between 45 and 60 years old with active or convalescent COVID-19.

The genes are TRBV19 and TRBJ2-1; no clear D gene. This CDR3 comprises 15 residues. Trimming took off 7 bases at V and 4 bases at J, with 17 bases between the two ends. Germline lookup yields CDR1 LNHDA and CDR2 SQIVND (reference sequence). The CDR3 is CASTVEVLGYNEQFF. The CDR3 DNA follows: TGTGCCAGTACCGTAGAGGTTTTAGGATACAATGAGCAGTTCTTC. Drawing the rest from reference TRBV19 and TRBJ2-1, the complete variable domain is DGGITQSPKYLFRKEGQNVTLSCEQNLNHDAMYWYRQDPGQGLRLIYYSQIVNDFQKGDIAEGYSVSREKKESFPLTVTSAQKNPTAFYLCASTVEVLGYNEQFFGPGTRLTVL.

The gene calls are TRBV6-5 and TRBJ1-2; the match to TRBD1 covers 9 bases. The CDR3 loop spans 13 amino acids. J gave up 6 bases and V 7 bases, and 6 bases lay outside the gene matches. Per germline, CDR1 MNHEY and CDR2 SVGAGI. CDR3 residues: CASTRDRADGYTF. The CDR3 DNA reads as TGTGCCAGCACCAGGGACAGGGCGGATGGCTACACCTTC.

CDR3 amino acids: CASSPSTGSANSPLHF. The CDR3 DNA reads TGTGCCAGCAGCCCCTCGACAGGTTCCGCAAATTCACCCCTCCACTTT. The rearrangement uses TRBV3-1 (or the pseudogene TRBV3-2) and TRBJ1-6; D is perhaps TRBD1 (6 bases). CDR1 and CDR2 (germline): LGHDT, YNNKEL (reference sequence). Deletions cut 4 bases from V and 7 bases from J, with 17 bases between. This CDR3 contains 16 residues.

This clone was recorded once. The V and J genes are TRBV19 and TRBJ1-6; unclear D gene. CDR1 and CDR2 (germline): LNHDA, SQIVND (reference sequence). V was trimmed by 0 bases and J by 10 bases, leaving 10 bases between them. This CDR3 contains 14 residues. The CDR3 loop is CASSIDAWASPLHF. Written as DNA, the CDR3 is TGTGCCAGTAGTATAGACGCGTGGGCCTCACCCCTCCACTTT.

The V gene is TRBV4-1, the J gene TRBJ1-2; 10 nucleotides agree with TRBD1. J was trimmed by 7 bases and V by 5 bases; bases with no gene match: 7. This CDR3 region has 14 residues. The V gene's germline CDR1 is MGHRA and CDR2 YSYEKL. CDR3 sequence (DNA): TGCGCCAGCAGCACCGGGACAGGGGAAGGTGGCTACACCTTC. Encoded protein: CASSTGTGEGGYTF.

This chain's CDR3 is CASSLSGVDQPQHF. In DNA form, the CDR3 reads TGTGCCAGCAGTTTATCAGGGGTGGATCAGCCCCAGCATTTT. The chain uses TRBV2 and TRBJ1-5; maybe TRBD1 (6 bases). The germline V gene encodes CDR1 SNHLY and CDR2 FYNNEI. Trimming removed 5 bases at V and 5 bases at J, with 13 bases between. The CDR3 spans 14 residues.